These T cell receptor beta chains were read from a single sample in a study of CD8 T cells in ankylosing spondylitis. TCRdb called the 5' RACE reads again in MiXCR, with one record for every CDR3 protein. The sample lists approximately 220,000 distinct CDR3 sequences; roughly 25% were seen once. Material for sequencing was blood, either unsorted or a sorted T cell fraction (not recorded which). The receptors come from a male donor with ankylosing spondylitis or in good health (not recorded which). Each CDR3 is given with its conserved first and last residue.

J gene: TRBJ2-1
V gene: TRBV3-1
CDR3 protein: CASSRLAGVWDEQFF

J gene: TRBJ2-5
V gene: TRBV20-1
CDR3 protein: CSARDPVGVSETQYF

J gene: TRBJ2-1
V gene: TRBV6-1
CDR3 protein: CASSPPGTGAHEQFF

J gene: TRBJ2-1
V gene: TRBV29-1
CDR3 protein: CSVGLAVGEQFF

J gene: TRBJ1-2
V gene: TRBV6-1
CDR3 protein: CASSVIGTGNTF

J gene: TRBJ2-1
V gene: TRBV6-6
CDR3 protein: CASSYPRNEQFF

J gene: TRBJ2-7
V gene: TRBV27
CDR3 protein: CASRGRGSRSVYEQYF

J gene: TRBJ2-2
V gene: TRBV6-5
CDR3 protein: CASSYSVAGLDRGELFF

J gene: TRBJ2-3
V gene: TRBV12-3/TRBV12-4
CDR3 protein: CASSPSGRGTQYF

J gene: TRBJ2-5
V gene: TRBV29-1
CDR3 protein: CSVRAAGETQYF

J gene: TRBJ2-1
V gene: TRBV29-1
CDR3 protein: CSARLAGVVRQFF

J gene: TRBJ2-5
V gene: TRBV29-1
CDR3 protein: CSVGIGVGETQYF

J gene: TRBJ1-2
V gene: TRBV29-1
CDR3 protein: CSVEGQNYGYTF

J gene: TRBJ1-5
V gene: TRBV12-3/TRBV12-4
CDR3 protein: CASSQGQGQPQHF

J gene: TRBJ2-5
V gene: TRBV5-1
CDR3 protein: CASSWTGGLAGETQYF

J gene: TRBJ2-1
V gene: TRBV20-1
CDR3 protein: CSARAPLAGERGEQFF

J gene: TRBJ2-5
V gene: TRBV29-1
CDR3 protein: CSVGPRGLDETQYF

J gene: TRBJ1-2
V gene: TRBV20-1
CDR3 protein: CSVIVRDGNYGYTF

J gene: TRBJ2-1
V gene: TRBV5-6
CDR3 protein: CASSLAGQGAFF

J gene: TRBJ2-7
V gene: TRBV29-1
CDR3 protein: CSVVTPGLNSPYEQYF

J gene: TRBJ2-2
V gene: TRBV12-3/TRBV12-4
CDR3 protein: CASSSGGIGTGELFF

J gene: TRBJ2-7
V gene: TRBV20-1
CDR3 protein: CSARVRNSVEQYF

J gene: TRBJ2-3
V gene: TRBV20-1
CDR3 protein: CSARADLGDTQYF

J gene: TRBJ2-3
V gene: TRBV27
CDR3 protein: CASRPLPIAGDPRDTQYF

J gene: TRBJ2-7
V gene: TRBV7-2
CDR3 protein: CASSLGRSGGDEQYF

J gene: TRBJ2-4
V gene: TRBV20-1
CDR3 protein: CSAKTGGAGKNIQYF

J gene: TRBJ2-1
V gene: TRBV2
CDR3 protein: CASNIGTESNEQFF

J gene: TRBJ1-4
V gene: TRBV12-3/TRBV12-4
CDR3 protein: CASNRDRGEKLFF

J gene: TRBJ1-1
V gene: TRBV20-1
CDR3 protein: CSANTDRGAEAFF

J gene: TRBJ2-2
V gene: TRBV12-3/TRBV12-4
CDR3 protein: CASSSGTSGTTGELFF

J gene: TRBJ2-6
V gene: TRBV5-1
CDR3 protein: CASSLQGQSSGANVLTF

J gene: TRBJ2-4
V gene: TRBV5-1
CDR3 protein: CASSRDGTQAKNIQYF

J gene: TRBJ1-1
V gene: TRBV5-1
CDR3 protein: CASSIGTGLRDF

J gene: TRBJ2-7
V gene: TRBV7-2
CDR3 protein: CASSKSGGSYEQYF

J gene: TRBJ2-1
V gene: TRBV5-1
CDR3 protein: CASSLAPGAGAYNEQFF

J gene: TRBJ2-7
V gene: TRBV28
CDR3 protein: CASSRLSPSYEQYF

J gene: TRBJ2-1
V gene: TRBV20-1
CDR3 protein: CSAKGQQALTYNEQFF

J gene: TRBJ2-7
V gene: TRBV20-1
CDR3 protein: CSAPVVDYEQYF

J gene: TRBJ2-1
V gene: TRBV5-4
CDR3 protein: CASSFGGRASYNEQFF

J gene: TRBJ2-5
V gene: TRBV2
CDR3 protein: CASRGDRTQETQYF

J gene: TRBJ1-1
V gene: TRBV5-6
CDR3 protein: CASSFVGGQTSSTEAFF

J gene: TRBJ2-1
V gene: TRBV13
CDR3 protein: CASSRDFSYNEQFF

J gene: TRBJ2-3
V gene: TRBV27
CDR3 protein: CASINSGSHTQYF

J gene: TRBJ2-1
V gene: TRBV4-2
CDR3 protein: CASSQGLPSGLEQFF

J gene: TRBJ1-5
V gene: TRBV20-1
CDR3 protein: CSAGGGNQPQHF

J gene: TRBJ1-5
V gene: TRBV12-3/TRBV12-4
CDR3 protein: CASSAGYSNQPQHF

J gene: TRBJ2-4
V gene: TRBV2
CDR3 protein: CASSALQRGGAKNIQYF

J gene: TRBJ1-5
V gene: TRBV4-1
CDR3 protein: CASSREGRTDSNQPQHF

J gene: TRBJ2-1
V gene: TRBV6-5
CDR3 protein: CASSSDRVPYNEQFF

J gene: TRBJ2-7
V gene: TRBV7-9
CDR3 protein: CASSSTSAPRDEQYF

J gene: TRBJ2-7
V gene: TRBV7-3
CDR3 protein: CASSLTEGYEQYF

J gene: TRBJ1-3
V gene: TRBV3-1
CDR3 protein: CASALTASGNTIYF

J gene: TRBJ2-7
V gene: TRBV6-1
CDR3 protein: CASRDGTGGYEQYF